The rows below give T cell receptor beta chains drawn from one sample of a study of T cells after yellow fever vaccination. Each CDR3 protein is one row after TCRdb ran MiXCR on the 5' RACE reads. The sample has around 310,000 distinct CDR3 sequences; 3% to 4.5% are singletons. This specimen consisted of PBMCs, obtained 5 days after the yellow fever booster vaccination. The receptors stem from a man between 18 and 29 years old who received the YFV17D yellow fever vaccine. CDR3s include the opening cysteine and the closing phenylalanine or tryptophan. D genes are given only for firm matches. Size is omitted from some rows. Given values are once, few, many or a class for expanded clones.

>TRBJ2-7|-|-|TRBV3-1
CASSQDWGSNDEQYF
TGTGCCAGCAGCCAAGATTGGGGTAGTAACGACGAGCAGTACTTC
>TRBJ2-2|-|-|TRBV12-3/TRBV12-4
CASSLLVQELFF
TGTGCCAGCAGTTTATTGGTGCAGGAACTGTTTTTT
>TRBJ2-3|-|-|TRBV6-5
CASTNSDTQYF
TGTGCCAGCACCAACTCCGATACGCAGTATTTT
>TRBJ1-1|few|-|TRBV7-9
CASSPDGTEAFF
TGTGCCAGCAGCCCCGATGGGACTGAAGCTTTCTTT
>TRBJ2-3|few|-|TRBV19
CASRIRGEQGYTQYF
TGTGCCAGCCGGATCAGAGGGGAGCAGGGATATACGCAGTATTTT
>TRBJ1-1|few|-|TRBV12-3/TRBV12-4
CASSPNAGLVGTEAFF
TGTGCCAGCAGTCCAAACGCAGGGCTAGTAGGCACTGAAGCTTTCTTT
>TRBJ1-1|-|TRBD1|TRBV20-1
CSAGHLDRGWGTEAFF
TGCAGTGCTGGGCACCTGGACAGGGGATGGGGCACTGAAGCTTTCTTT
>TRBJ2-7|many|-|TRBV10-3
CAISESILGVYEQYF
TGTGCCATCAGTGAGTCGATCCTGGGGGTCTACGAGCAGTACTTC
>TRBJ1-2|many|-|TRBV6-5
CANRQGRGNGYTF
TGTGCCAACAGGCAGGGGAGAGGTAATGGCTACACCTTC
>TRBJ1-2|few|-|TRBV20-1
CSASFRGGRGYTF
TGCAGTGCTAGTTTCAGGGGTGGTCGGGGCTACACCTTC